This entry features one T cell receptor (beta chain) sequence. Its antigen is currently unknown. The PCR employed 60 Vbeta primers together with 13 Jbeta primers. The repertoire was sequenced with immunoSEQ multiplex PCR; TCRdb's copy has only in-frame clones and lacks some. This sample contains more than 100,000 clones. This sample was included in a study of cytomegalovirus exposure and HLA in healthy donors. Study-level results: Most subjects' HLA-A and HLA-B alleles were reportedly predicted from TCR beta sequences. The authors later linked a missense DCLRE1C variant to TCR beta V- and J-gene trimming. TRBV6-2, TRBV6-3 and other indistinguishable V segments were excluded. Later on, an analysis tied around 17,000 TCR beta sequences to HLA alleles at 0.05 false discovery rate.

This CDR3 contains 16 residues. From germline, CDR1 is MNHNY and CDR2 SVGAGI (reference sequence). V shed 5 bases and J shed 0 bases, with 15 bases lying between them. The sequence was obtained from a middle-aged woman in good health and CMV-seronegative. The specimen was PBMCs. The chain links TRBV6-6 to TRBJ2-3, with D tentatively TRBD2 (5 bases). CDR3 residues: CASSPTRLTSTDTQYF. In DNA, the CDR3 is TGTGCCAGCAGTCCAACTAGATTAACTAGCACAGATACGCAGTATTTT.